Included here is one TCR beta chain sequence, with context. No antigen is known for it. No per-base quality is available; no much larger clone lies one base away. This sample stems from a study of Ad26.COV2.S vaccination and SARS-CoV-2 variants (dated by TCRdb to about 2021). General notes on the study: Donors in the vaccine arm were drawn from COV1001, a phase I-IIa trial of Ad26.COV2.S in healthy adults that was multicentre, randomized, double-blind and placebo-controlled. Investigators did not know the trial group allocation while performing experiments and assessing outcomes. A total of 32 samples were included in the TCR-sequenced set, comprising about 20 Ad26.COV2.S vaccine recipients, 5 placebo recipients and 8 SARS-CoV-2 convalescent individuals. TCRbeta repertoire sequencing served as the tool for gauging how specific and how broad the SARS-CoV-2-reactive T cell receptors were following Ad26.COV2.S vaccination. Ad26.COV2.S was given intramuscularly at 5x10^10 or 1x10^11 viral particles, as a single shot or as two shots 56 days apart. Trial participants were randomized into five groups of five, in which low-dose or high-dose Ad26.COV2.S was given once or twice, or placebo was given on both occasions.

Deletion took 2 bases off V and 1 base off J, with a span of 6 bases between the germline ends. The germline V gene supplies CDR1 LGHNA and CDR2 YNFKEQ. The CDR3 runs 14 residues from the cysteine to the phenylalanine. Of all the DNA, just the CDR3 is kept, 42 bases in frame from base 1. TCRbeta CDR3 regions were sequenced with the immunoSEQ Assay. After extraction, genomic DNA underwent amplification by bias-controlled multiplex PCR, followed by high-throughput sequencing. As for how the authors treated the data: To quantify the absolute abundance of each unique TCRbeta CDR3 region, sequences were collapsed and filtered. T cell fraction was estimated by normalizing TCRbeta template counts to usable DNA, which was measured by amplifying reference genes present in all nucleated cells. Repertoire TCRs were annotated as SARS-CoV-2-specific when V gene, CDR3 amino acid sequence and J gene were exactly matched to a known reactive TCR set. The reference SARS-CoV-2 TCR set was obtained from MIRA and was filtered for enrichment in COVID-19-positive ImmuneCODE repertoires, whereby public or cross-reactive TCRs were removed. Using the MIRA antigens, annotated TCRs were further analysed by specific ORF or by position within an ORF. Breadth was defined as annotated unique rearrangements over total unique productive rearrangements; depth was the summed frequency of those rearrangements. TCR breadth was compared between groups using two-sided Wilcoxon rank-sum tests. In its TCRdb copy, this immuneACCESS table keeps in-frame sequences only and misses some clones. Where compared with another copy, unresolved V genes explain less than half of these, and the others have no known cause. The V and J calls and the clone size are those of that table, but D and trimming were determined from the DNA. The sample table lists almost 400,000 clones, approximately 89% of them with a count of one. The biggest ten clones account for around 1.9% of the sample.

The treatment or condition label, as the study defines it: some 20 received Ad26.COV2.S at low or high dose, single or two shots; roughly 5 received placebo; per-sample allocation not given. Repertoires of vaccine and placebo recipients were sequenced from samples collected on day 63 after the first injection. Between 29 July and 7 August 2020, Cohort 1b enrolled 25 adults aged 18-55 years at one site in Boston, USA. As a vaccine, Ad26.COV2.S was a replication-incompetent adenovirus type 26 vector that expressed a prefusion-stabilized SARS-CoV-2 spike protein derived from the original Wuhan strain. Broad study findings and their caveats: Compared with placebo recipients, Ad26.COV2.S recipients showed higher spike-specific TCR breadth (P = 0.0014). The authors noted that the TCR breadth and depth analyses may have underestimated total T cell responses. Comparable non-spike TCR breadth was observed between vaccine and placebo recipients, consistent with only spike being contained in the vaccine. The study was not powered for comparison of responses between vaccine doses or regimens. After vaccination, substantial breadth of spike-specific CD8+ and CD4+ T cell responses was reported.

The chain is made from TRBV4-2 and TRBJ2-1; the D gene cannot be resolved reliably. The sequencing used peripheral blood, collected in a trial of Ad26.COV2.S vaccine versus placebo. The receptor's source is a person between 18 and 59 years old who received the Ad26.COV2.S COVID-19 vaccine or a placebo. CDR3 protein: CASSQLTSYNEQFF. The DNA reads TGTGCCAGCAGCCAACTAACATCCTACAATGAGCAGTTCTTC.